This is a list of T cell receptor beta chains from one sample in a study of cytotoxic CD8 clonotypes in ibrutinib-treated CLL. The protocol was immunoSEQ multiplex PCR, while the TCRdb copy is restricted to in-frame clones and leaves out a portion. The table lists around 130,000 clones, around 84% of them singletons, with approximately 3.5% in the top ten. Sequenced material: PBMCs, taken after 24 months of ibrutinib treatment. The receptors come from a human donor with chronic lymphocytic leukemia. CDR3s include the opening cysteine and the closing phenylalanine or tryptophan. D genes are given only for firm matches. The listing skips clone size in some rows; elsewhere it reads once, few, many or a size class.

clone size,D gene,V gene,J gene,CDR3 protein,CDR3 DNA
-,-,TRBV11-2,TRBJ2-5,CASSLVGGQETQYF,TGTGCCAGCAGCTTAGTGGGGGGACAAGAGACCCAGTACTTC
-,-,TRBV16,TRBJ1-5,CASSQPPLGNQPQHF,TGTGCCAGCAGCCAACCCCCGCTAGGCAATCAGCCCCAGCATTTT
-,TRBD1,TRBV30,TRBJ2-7,CAWGRPTGTGSYEQYF,TGTGCCTGGGGAAGGCCTACGGGGACAGGGTCCTACGAGCAGTACTTC
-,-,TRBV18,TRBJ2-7,CASSPRGAAGGYEQYF,TGTGCCAGCTCACCAAGGGGTGCTGCAGGAGGATACGAGCAGTACTTC
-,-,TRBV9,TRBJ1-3,CASSDRGGFSAGNTIYF,TGTGCCAGCAGCGACCGAGGGGGTTTTTCGGCTGGAAACACCATATATTTT
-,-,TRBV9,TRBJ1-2,CASSVVRDANYGYTF,TGTGCCAGCAGCGTAGTGAGGGATGCTAACTATGGCTACACCTTC
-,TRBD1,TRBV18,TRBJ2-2,CASSDRAGTGELFF,TGTGCCAGCTCGGACAGGGCGGGGACCGGGGAGCTGTTTTTT
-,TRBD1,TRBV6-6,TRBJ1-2,CASSYSIRGYGYTF,TGTGCCAGCAGTTACTCGATCAGGGGGTATGGCTACACCTTC
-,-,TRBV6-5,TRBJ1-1,CASSYDSRHLNTEAFF,TGTGCCAGCAGTTACGATTCCCGCCACTTGAACACTGAAGCTTTCTTT
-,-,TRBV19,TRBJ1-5,CASSIGAASGNQPQHF,TGTGCCAGTAGTATAGGGGCAGCGAGTGGCAATCAGCCCCAGCATTTT
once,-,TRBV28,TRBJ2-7,CASSLTLFAGAPSSSYEQYF,TGTGCCAGCAGCCTAACCCTGTTTGCAGGGGCCCCCTCGAGCTCCTACGAGCAGTACTTC
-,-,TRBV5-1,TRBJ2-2,CASSLVRATGELFF,TGCGCCAGCAGCTTGGTCAGAGCCACCGGGGAGCTGTTTTTT
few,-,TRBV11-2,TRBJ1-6,CASSLVNSLHF,TGTGCCAGCAGCTTAGTGAACTCCCTTCACTTT
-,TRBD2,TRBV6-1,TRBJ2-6,CASSARGGNSGANVLTF,TGTGCCAGCAGTGCCCGGGGGGGGAACTCTGGGGCCAACGTCCTGACTTTC
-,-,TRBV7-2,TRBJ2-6,CASSSGAVLVTGANVLTF,TGTGCCAGCAGCTCCGGGGCAGTTTTAGTCACTGGGGCCAACGTCCTGACTTTC
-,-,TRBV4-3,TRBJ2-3,CASSQGNGADTQYF,TGCGCCAGCAGCCAAGGAAATGGGGCAGATACGCAGTATTTT
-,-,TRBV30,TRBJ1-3,CAWNLQAFSGNTIYF,TGTGCCTGGAACTTACAGGCGTTCTCTGGAAACACCATATATTTT
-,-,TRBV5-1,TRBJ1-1,CASAMRGSLHQNTEAFF,TGCGCCAGCGCCATGCGGGGGTCACTCCATCAAAACACTGAAGCTTTCTTT
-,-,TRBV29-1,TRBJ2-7,CSVDRGYEQYF,TGCAGCGTTGATAGGGGGTACGAGCAGTACTTC
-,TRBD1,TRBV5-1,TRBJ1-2,CASSTQGQGAKGYTF,TGCGCCAGCAGCACCCAGGGACAGGGGGCGAAAGGCTACACCTTC
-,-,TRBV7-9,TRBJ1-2,CASSPGRVVYGYTF,TGTGCCAGCAGCCCAGGACGGGTTGTCTATGGCTACACCTTC
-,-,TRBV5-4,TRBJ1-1,CASSFHVSKDTEAFF,TGTGCCAGCAGCTTTCATGTTTCCAAGGACACTGAAGCTTTCTTT
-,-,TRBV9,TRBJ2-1,CASSLATYNEQFF,TGTGCCAGCAGCCTGGCGACGTACAATGAGCAGTTCTTC
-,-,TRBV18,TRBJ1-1,CASSNQAGQTEAFF,TGTGCCAGCTCAAACCAGGCAGGGCAAACTGAAGCTTTCTTT
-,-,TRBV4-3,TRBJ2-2,CASSQDGGGADTGELFF,TGCGCCAGCAGCCAAGATGGTGGGGGGGCCGACACCGGGGAGCTGTTTTTT
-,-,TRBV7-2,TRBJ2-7,CASSLANIAEQYF,TGTGCCAGCAGCTTAGCCAACATCGCCGAGCAGTACTTC
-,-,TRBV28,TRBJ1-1,CASQDGGGHTEAFF,TGTGCCAGCCAAGATGGGGGGGGGCACACTGAAGCTTTCTTT
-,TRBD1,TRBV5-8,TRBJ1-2,CASSLGWLQGQGYGYTF,TGTGCCAGCAGCTTGGGTTGGTTACAGGGGCAGGGGTATGGCTACACCTTC
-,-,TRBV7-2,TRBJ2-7,CASSLVFSAGSSYEQYF,TGTGCCAGCAGCTTAGTGTTTTCGGCGGGAAGCTCCTACGAGCAGTACTTC
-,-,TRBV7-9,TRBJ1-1,CASSYGTNTEAFF,TGTGCCAGCAGTTACGGGACTAACACTGAAGCTTTCTTT
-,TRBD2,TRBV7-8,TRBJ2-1,CASSPGGTYNEQFF,TGTGCCAGCAGCCCGGGGGGGACTTACAATGAGCAGTTCTTC
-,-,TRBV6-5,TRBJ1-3,CASTTGSGNTIYF,TGTGCCAGCACCACGGGCTCTGGAAACACCATATATTTT
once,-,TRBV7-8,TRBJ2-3,CASSLGAQVLDTQYF,TGTGCCAGCAGCCTCGGGGCCCAGGTGCTGGATACGCAGTATTTT
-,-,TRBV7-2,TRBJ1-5,CASSFSMNSNQPQHF,TGTGCCAGCAGCTTCTCGATGAATAGCAATCAGCCCCAGCATTTT
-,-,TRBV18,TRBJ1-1,CASSTTIQGVGTEAFF,TGTGCCAGCTCTACAACTATACAGGGTGTGGGCACTGAAGCTTTCTTT
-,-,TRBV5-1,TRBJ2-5,CASSLASQETQYF,TGCGCCAGCAGCTTGGCCAGCCAAGAGACCCAGTACTTC
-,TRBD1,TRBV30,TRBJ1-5,CAWSVGQGNQPQHF,TGTGCCTGGAGTGTTGGACAGGGCAATCAGCCCCAGCATTTT
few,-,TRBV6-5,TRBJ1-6,CASSPRGGWPLHF,TGTGCCAGCAGCCCAAGGGGGGGTTGGCCCCTCCACTTT
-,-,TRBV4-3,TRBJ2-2,CASSPGTVETGELFF,TGCGCCAGCAGCCCAGGGACGGTGGAGACCGGGGAGCTGTTTTTT
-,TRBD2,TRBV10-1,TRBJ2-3,CASSDTSGGSTDTQYF,TGCGCCAGCAGTGATACTAGCGGGGGTAGTACAGATACGCAGTATTTT
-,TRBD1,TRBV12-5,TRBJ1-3,CASAPGQGSSGNTIYF,TGTGCTAGTGCCCCAGGACAGGGGAGTTCTGGAAACACCATATATTTT